Described below is a single T cell receptor beta chain sequence and its context. Its antigen is unidentified. The CDR3 spans 14 residues. Germline V gives CDR1 SGDLS, CDR2 YYNGEE. The V and J ends lost 4 bases and 4 bases, in that order; junction bases with no gene match: 2. Genomic DNA (from each subset) was split evenly across several immunoSEQ plates. Measured with immunoSEQ multiplex PCR; TCRdb has only the in-frame clones, and not every one. The sample contains 1.5 million to 2.5 million clones, around 96% of which appear only once. The data are from a study of shared clonotypes between healthy human individuals. Study-wide points: Naive subsets, compared against memory subsets, generally had larger estimated richness values.

Naive CD8 cells lacked CD45RO, underwent positive selection for CCR7 and left out terminally differentiated effector memory CD45RA+ cells. This TCR was recovered from a man aged 18-30 years in good health. Material for sequencing was naive CD8+ T cells sorted from blood. The chain couples TRBV9 to TRBJ2-1; TRBD2 aligns across 10 bases. CDR3 DNA: TGTGCCAGCAGCTTACTAGCGGGGTACAATGAGCAGTTCTTC. Protein sequence: CASSLLAGYNEQFF.